Following are 31 T cell receptor beta chains from one sample sequenced in a study of control samples from healthy donors and cancer patients (dated by TCRdb to 2019 to 2021). The library was obtained by the immunoSEQ multiplex PCR assay. Held by TCRdb, this immuneACCESS table contains in-frame sequences only and omits some clones. Under half of the omission traces to an unresolved V gene where checked; the cause of the rest is unknown. The sample contains 140,000 to 150,000 clones, 89% of them found a single time. 4.9% of the sample lies in the top ten. Sequencing used blood. Receptor source: a man between 25 and 39 years old in good health.

The chain recombines TRBV20-1 with TRBJ2-1; D may correspond to TRBD1 or TRBD2 (6 bases each). This CDR3 contains 11 residues. The germline V gene has CDR1 DFQATT and CDR2 SNEGSKA (reference sequence). Trimming removed 4 bases at V and 8 bases at J, with 9 bases between. This CDR3 reads CSANREDEQFF. The CDR3 DNA reads TGCAGTGCTAACAGGGAGGATGAGCAGTTCTTC.

The chain recombines TRBV7-8 with TRBJ1-5; the D gene is possibly TRBD1 (5 bases). CDR3 length equals 15 residues. The germline V gene encodes CDR1 SGHVS and CDR2 FQNEAQ. The V gene lost 3 bases and the J gene lost 5 bases, with 14 bases spanning the gap. The CDR3 protein is CASSFLGVSDQPQHF. The CDR3 DNA sequence: TGTGCCAGCAGCTTCCTAGGGGTCTCCGATCAGCCCCAGCATTTT.

The chain has TRBV6-2 or TRBV6-3 and TRBJ2-3; 9 bases are a match to TRBD1. The germline V gene has CDR1 MNHEY and CDR2 SVGEGT. V trimming: 2 bases; J trimming: 3 bases; junction bases outside the gene matches: 6. The CDR3 loop spans 16 amino acids. CDR3 sequence reads: CASSYRTGARTDTQYF. In DNA, the CDR3 is TGTGCCAGCAGTTACCGGACAGGGGCGAGGACAGATACGCAGTATTTT.

The rearrangement uses TRBV5-3 and TRBJ2-3; 12 nucleotides agree with TRBD1. TRBV5-3 carries the ORF label, with uncertain function. V shed 4 bases and J 3 bases; nucleotides not matched to a gene: 6. CDR3 length: 16 residues. Here the CDR3 DNA reads TGTGCCAGAAGCATGGGACAGGGGGCTGGGACAGATACGCAGTATTTT. It yields the protein CARSMGQGAGTDTQYF.

This clone came up once. The gene calls are TRBV19 and TRBJ1-5, with TRBD1 matching 7 bases. This CDR3 has 15 amino acids. The trim removed 7 bases at V and 3 bases at J, leaving 9 bases unmatched. In germline, CDR1 is LNHDA, CDR2 SQIVND (reference sequence). CDR3 nucleotides: TGTGCCAGTAAAAACGACAGGGCCTACAATCAGCCCCAGCATTTT. Protein: CASKNDRAYNQPQHF.

The rearrangement links TRBV9 to TRBJ1-1; D remains ambiguous. The germline V gene has CDR1 SGDLS and CDR2 YYNGEE. V shed 2 bases and J shed 9 bases, with 11 bases lying between them. This CDR3 comprises 12 residues. This CDR3 reads CASSVGGEKAFF. The CDR3 DNA follows: TGTGCCAGCAGCGTTGGAGGAGAAAAAGCTTTCTTT.

J is TRBJ1-1 and V is TRBV2, with D possibly matching TRBD1 (6 bases). The CDR3 spans 14 residues. Trimming removed 2 bases at V and 1 base at J, with 8 bases between. Germline V CDR1 and CDR2: SNHLY, FYNNEI. The CDR3 sequence is CASSERGQNTEAFF. CDR3 coding DNA: TGTGCCAGCAGTGAACGGGGACAGAACACTGAAGCTTTCTTT.

The J gene is TRBJ1-5, the V gene TRBV7-9; tentative D call: TRBD1 (5 bases). V dropped 3 bases and J dropped 2 bases, with 8 bases sitting between them. The CDR3 runs to 14 residues. Per germline, CDR1 SEHNR and CDR2 FQNEAQ (reference sequence). The DNA of the CDR3 is TGTGCCAGCAGCTTCGAAGGGGGCAATCAGCCCCAGCATTTT. Its translation is CASSFEGGNQPQHF.

The chain combines TRBV13 with TRBJ1-5, with TRBD1 matching over 12 bases. CDR1 is PRHDT and CDR2 is FYEKMQ in the germline V gene (reference sequence). V dropped 4 bases and J dropped 5; count of bases not matched to a gene: 3. The CDR3 sequence is 15 residues long. DNA of the CDR3: TGTGCCAGCAGCTCAGGGACAGGGGGCGATCAGCCCCAGCATTTT. It is translated as CASSSGTGGDQPQHF.

The J gene is TRBJ2-7, the V gene TRBV11-3; 9 bases map to TRBD1. Germline CDR1 and CDR2: SGHNT and YENEEA. CDR3 length equals 17 residues. The J segment lost 4 bases and the V segment lost 4 bases, leaving 14 bases of the junction unmatched. Written as DNA, the CDR3 is TGTGCCAGCAGCTCCCGGGACAGGGTTCGATCCACGTACGAGCAGTACTTC. It translates to CASSSRDRVRSTYEQYF.

The V and J genes are TRBV20-1 and TRBJ2-2; D is uncertain. The CDR3 spans 13 residues. Germline values: CDR1 DFQATT, CDR2 SNEGSKA (reference sequence). The ends were cut back, 3 bases at V and 5 bases at J, with 10 bases in the middle. Written as DNA, the CDR3 is TGCAGTGCTAGTGTAGGGAAAACCGGGGAGCTGTTTTTT. This codes for CSASVGKTGELFF.

V and J are TRBV7-9 and TRBJ2-2, with 8 positions matching TRBD2. This CDR3 region has 16 residues. The V and J ends lost 2 bases and 3 bases, in that order; junction bases with no gene match: 5. CDR1 and CDR2 (germline): SEHNR, FQNEAQ (reference sequence). CDR3: CASSLSGGADTGELFF. The DNA of the CDR3 is TGTGCCAGCAGCTTATCCGGGGGGGCGGACACCGGGGAGCTGTTTTTT.

A single count supports this clone. The chain joins TRBV19 to TRBJ2-2; D call uncertain. Trimming took 7 bases from V and 6 from J, leaving 15 bases between them. Looked up from germline, CDR1 is LNHDA and CDR2 is SQIVND (reference sequence). The CDR3 runs to 14 residues. In DNA form, the CDR3 reads TGTGCCAGTACCTTTCGAACTACGGCCGGGGAGCTGTTTTTT. Encoded protein: CASTFRTTAGELFF.

The J gene is TRBJ1-3, the V gene TRBV11-2; weak D call: TRBD1 (6 bases). V lost 5 bases and J lost 7, with 15 bases in between. CDR1 is SGHAT and CDR2 is FQNNGV in the germline V gene. The CDR3 has 14 amino acids. This CDR3 reads CASSGGGLRNTIYF. In DNA, the CDR3 is TGTGCCAGCAGCGGTGGGGGGCTGCGGAACACCATATATTTT. The variable domain in full, completed from reference TRBV11-2 and TRBJ1-3, reads EAGVAQSPRYKIIEKRQSVAFWCNPISGHATLYWYQQILGQGPKLLIQFQNNGVVDDSQLPKDRFSAERLKGVDSTLKIQPAKLEDSAVYLCASSGGGLRNTIYFGEGSWLTVV.

The chain employs TRBV10-3 and TRBJ2-3; 7 bases align to TRBD2. The CDR3 is 18 residues long. From germline, CDR1 is ENHRY and CDR2 SYGVKD. J lost 2 bases, V lost 1 base, and 12 bases had no gene match. The CDR3 sequence: CAISELGGLYEDTDTQYF. The DNA of the CDR3 is TGTGCCATCAGTGAGTTGGGAGGGTTGTATGAGGACACAGATACGCAGTATTTT.

A few counts support this clone. The rearrangement uses TRBV6-5 and TRBJ1-5; D remains unclear. The CDR3 length is 15 residues. Germline CDR1 and CDR2: MNHEY and SVGAGI. The ends were cut back, 4 bases at V and 6 bases at J, with 16 bases in the middle. The CDR3 nucleotides are TGTGCCAGCAGTTCCGCGGGGTTTGGAGCTCAGCCCCAGCATTTT. Protein: CASSSAGFGAQPQHF.

The chain uses TRBV2 and TRBJ1-5; D call uncertain. The CDR3 contains 14 residues. Germline assignment: CDR1 SNHLY and CDR2 FYNNEI. The V gene lost 9 bases and the J gene lost 2 bases, with 14 bases spanning the gap. As DNA, the CDR3 is TGTGCCAGGAGCACTCCCCGGGGCAATCAGCCCCAGCATTTT. Its translation: CARSTPRGNQPQHF.

In this sample, this clone turned up a few times. This chain joins TRBV5-1 and TRBJ1-2; D call uncertain. CDR1 and CDR2 from the germline V gene are SGHRS and YFSETQ. This CDR3 is built from 13 residues. Trimming shortened V by 0 bases and J by 4 bases, and 7 bases separated the two germline ends. CDR3 protein: CASSLGASYGYTF. In nucleotides, the CDR3 is TGCGCCAGCAGCTTGGGGGCCTCCTATGGCTACACCTTC.

As DNA, the CDR3 is TGTGCCAGCAGCTTGGGACGGAACACTGAAGCTTTCTTT. Translated, it gives CASSLGRNTEAFF. The J gene is TRBJ1-1, the V gene TRBV11-2; the D gene is possibly TRBD1 (5 bases). Germline lookup yields CDR1 SGHAT and CDR2 FQNNGV. V lost 3 bases to trimming and J lost 1 base, with 6 bases between them. The CDR3 covers 13 residues.

The chain has TRBV7-6 and TRBJ2-7; D remains unclear. The germline CDR1 and CDR2 sequences are SGHVS and FNYEAQ. The CDR3 is made up of 13 amino acids. V lost 2 bases to trimming and J lost 0 bases, with 5 bases between them. DNA of the CDR3: TGTGCCAGCAGCTTAAATCCCTCCTACGAGCAGTACTTC. Translating gives CASSLNPSYEQYF.

The chain joins TRBV5-1 to TRBJ1-2; D call uncertain. CDR1 SGHRS and CDR2 YFSETQ come from the germline V gene. Trimming stripped 0 bases from V and 7 bases from J, with 16 bases between. The CDR3 loop spans 15 amino acids. DNA of the CDR3: TGCGCCAGCAGCTTGGGGCAGGAGGGCTTGGGTGGCTACACCTTC. Protein sequence: CASSLGQEGLGGYTF. Complete variable domain (other parts from reference TRBV5-1 and TRBJ1-2): KAGVTQTPRYLIKTRGQQVTLSCSPISGHRSVSWYQQTPGQGLQFLFEYFSETQRNKGNFPGRFSGRQFSNSRSEMNVSTLELGDSALYLCASSLGQEGLGGYTFGSGTRLTVV.

The gene calls are TRBV5-6 and TRBJ1-6; the match to TRBD1 covers 9 bases. The germline CDR1 and CDR2 sequences are SGHDT and YYEEEE. This CDR3 is built from 15 residues. V shed 2 bases and J 9 bases; nucleotides not matched to a gene: 6. In DNA form, the CDR3 reads TGTGCCAGCAGCTTATGGGACAGGGTGGGTTCACCCCTCCACTTT. Protein sequence: CASSLWDRVGSPLHF.

The CDR3 DNA is TGTGCCAGCAGCCAAGCGGGGGGGCGGAGAGATACGCAGTATTTT. Its protein is CASSQAGGRRDTQYF. The genes are TRBV3-1 (or the pseudogene TRBV3-2) and TRBJ2-3, with TRBD2 identical over 8 bases. Germline CDR1 is LGHDT and CDR2 is YNNKEL (reference sequence). J was trimmed by 5 bases and V by 1 base; bases with no gene match: 5. The CDR3 sequence is 15 residues long.

The rearrangement joins TRBV29-1 to TRBJ2-5, with D possibly matching TRBD2 (5 bases). Germline V gives CDR1 SQVTM, CDR2 ANQGSEA. The ends were cut back, 7 bases at V and 10 bases at J, with 22 bases in the middle. The CDR3 totals 13 residues. The DNA for the CDR3 is TGCAGCGCCCTCCGGCGGATCTTCGGGGACCAGTACTTC. Protein: CSALRRIFGDQYF.

This sequence joins TRBV27 and TRBJ2-7, with 8 bases matching TRBD2. This CDR3 is 18 amino acids long. The junction had 19 bases not matched to a gene; V was cut back by 3 bases and J by 6 bases. Germline CDR1 and CDR2: MNHEY and SMNVEV (reference sequence). CDR3: CASSLWPWASGSFAEQYF. CDR3 bases: TGTGCCAGCAGTTTGTGGCCTTGGGCTAGCGGGTCCTTCGCCGAGCAGTACTTC.

The chain joins TRBV3-1 (or the pseudogene TRBV3-2) to TRBJ2-6, with D possibly matching TRBD1 (6 bases). Germline assignment: CDR1 LGHDT and CDR2 YNNKEL (reference sequence). The germline V and J ends were trimmed by 4 bases and 2 bases, with 18 bases remaining between them. This CDR3 spans 18 amino acids. Here the CDR3 DNA reads TGTGCCAGCAGCCGACGACAGGCTGGATCGGCTGGGGCCAACGTCCTGACTTTC. Amino acids: CASSRRQAGSAGANVLTF.

V gene TRBV18 combines with J gene TRBJ2-7; tentative D call: TRBD1 (5 bases). Germline CDR1 and CDR2: KGHSH and LQKENI. The CDR3 runs 15 residues. Trimming removed 2 bases from V and 2 bases from J, with 13 bases in between. CDR3 residues: CASSPSTQGTYEQYF. As DNA, the CDR3 is TGTGCCAGCTCACCATCGACCCAGGGAACCTACGAGCAGTACTTC. Full variable domain (missing parts from reference TRBV18 and TRBJ2-7): NAGVMQNPRHLVRRRGQEARLRCSPMKGHSHVYWYRQLPEEGLKFMVYLQKENIIDESGMPKERFSAEFPKEGPSILRIQQVVRGDSAAYFCASSPSTQGTYEQYFGPGTRLTVT.

The chain links TRBV25-1 to TRBJ1-2, with D possibly TRBD1 on 5 matching bases. Trimming took 0 bases from V and 2 from J, leaving 7 bases between them. The CDR3 totals 14 residues. Germline CDR1 and CDR2: MGHDK and SYGVNS. The DNA of the CDR3 is TGTGCCAGCAGTGAATATGGGGCAAACTATGGCTACACCTTC. This translates into CASSEYGANYGYTF.

The V gene is TRBV29-1, the J gene TRBJ2-7; TRBD1 matches 8 bases. With V trimmed by 3 bases and J by 8 bases, 12 bases remained unmatched. The CDR3 consists of 14 residues. Per germline, CDR1 SQVTM and CDR2 ANQGSEA. CDR3 region: CSVDRAAGGGQQYF. DNA of the CDR3: TGCAGCGTTGATCGGGCGGCAGGGGGCGGACAGCAGTACTTC.

In the case of this clone: Other DNA sequences in this sample translate to the same CDR3. This chain links TRBV6-5 with TRBJ2-7; TRBD1 matches 7 bases. The length of the CDR3 is 15 residues. Germline CDR1 is MNHEY and CDR2 is SVGAGI. V shed 6 bases and J 5 bases; nucleotides not matched to a gene: 13. The CDR3 reads CASSYQTGRENEQYF. CDR3 bases: TGTGCCAGCAGCTACCAGACAGGGAGAGAGAACGAGCAGTACTTC.

The chain carries TRBV30 and TRBJ1-3, with 7 bases fitting TRBD1. There are 12 residues in the CDR3. Germline lookup yields CDR1 GTSNPN and CDR2 SVGIG (reference sequence). V was pared by 8 bases and J by 3 bases, with 4 bases of the junction left unmatched. The CDR3, as DNA: TGTGCCCACAGGGGAGGTGGAAACACCATATATTTT. The encoded protein is CAHRGGGNTIYF. Using reference TRBV30 and TRBJ1-3 for the parts outside the CDR3, the full variable domain is SQTIHQWPATLVQPVGSPLSLECTVEGTSNPNLYWYRQAAGRGLQLLFYSVGIGQISSEVPQNLSASRPQDRQFILSSKKLLLSDSGFYLCAHRGGGNTIYFGEGSWLTVV.